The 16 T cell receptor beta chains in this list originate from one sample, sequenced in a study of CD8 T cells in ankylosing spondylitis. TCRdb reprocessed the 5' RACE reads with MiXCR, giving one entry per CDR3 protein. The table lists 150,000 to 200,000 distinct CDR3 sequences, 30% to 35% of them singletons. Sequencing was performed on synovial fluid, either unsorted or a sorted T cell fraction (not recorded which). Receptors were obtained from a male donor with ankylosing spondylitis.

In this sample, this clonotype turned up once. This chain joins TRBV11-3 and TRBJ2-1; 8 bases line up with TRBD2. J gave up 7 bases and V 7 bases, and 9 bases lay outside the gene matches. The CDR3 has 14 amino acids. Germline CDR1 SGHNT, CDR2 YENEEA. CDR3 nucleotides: TGTGCCAGCAACTTGAGGACTAGCCGGAATGAGCAGTTCTTC. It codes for CASNLRTSRNEQFF.

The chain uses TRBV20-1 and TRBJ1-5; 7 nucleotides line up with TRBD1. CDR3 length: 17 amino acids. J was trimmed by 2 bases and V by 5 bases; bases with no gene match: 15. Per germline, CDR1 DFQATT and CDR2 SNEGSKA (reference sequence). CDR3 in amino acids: CSARDSHLGWGNQPQHF. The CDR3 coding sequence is TGCAGTGCTCGGGACAGCCATCTGGGTTGGGGCAATCAGCCCCAGCATTTT.

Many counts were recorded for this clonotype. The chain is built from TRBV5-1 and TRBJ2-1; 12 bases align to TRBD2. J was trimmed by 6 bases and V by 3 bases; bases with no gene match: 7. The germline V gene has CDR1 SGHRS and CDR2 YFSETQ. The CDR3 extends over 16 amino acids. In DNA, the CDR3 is TGCGCCAGCAGCTCAACTCTAGCGGGAGGGGGCAATGAGCAGTTCTTC. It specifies CASSSTLAGGGNEQFF.

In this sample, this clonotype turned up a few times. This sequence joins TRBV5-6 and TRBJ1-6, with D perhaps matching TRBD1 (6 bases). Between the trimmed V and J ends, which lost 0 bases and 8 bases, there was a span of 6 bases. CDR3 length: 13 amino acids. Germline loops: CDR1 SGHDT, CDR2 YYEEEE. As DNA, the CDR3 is TGTGCCAGCAGCTTGGAGGGGGATTCACCCCTCCACTTT. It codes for CASSLEGDSPLHF.

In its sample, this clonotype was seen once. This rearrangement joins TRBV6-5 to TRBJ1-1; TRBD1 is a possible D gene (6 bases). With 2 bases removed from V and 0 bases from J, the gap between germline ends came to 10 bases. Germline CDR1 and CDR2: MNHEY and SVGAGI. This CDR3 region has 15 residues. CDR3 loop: CASSYGGRLNTEAFF. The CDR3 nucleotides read TGTGCCAGCAGTTACGGGGGGCGATTGAACACTGAAGCTTTCTTT.

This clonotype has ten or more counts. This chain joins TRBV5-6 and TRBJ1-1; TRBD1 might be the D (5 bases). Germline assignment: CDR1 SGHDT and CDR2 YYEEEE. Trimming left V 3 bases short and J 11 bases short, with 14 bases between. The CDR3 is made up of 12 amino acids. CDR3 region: CASSWSQGQAFF. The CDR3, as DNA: TGTGCCAGCAGCTGGTCCCAGGGCCAGGCTTTCTTT.

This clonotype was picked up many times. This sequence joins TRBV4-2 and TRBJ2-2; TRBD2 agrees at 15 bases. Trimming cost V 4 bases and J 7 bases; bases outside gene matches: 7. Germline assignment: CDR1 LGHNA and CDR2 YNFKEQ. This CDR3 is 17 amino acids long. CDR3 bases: TGTGCCAGCAGCCCCGGACTAGCGGGAGGGCCGGGCGGGGAGCTGTTTTTT. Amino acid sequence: CASSPGLAGGPGGELFF.

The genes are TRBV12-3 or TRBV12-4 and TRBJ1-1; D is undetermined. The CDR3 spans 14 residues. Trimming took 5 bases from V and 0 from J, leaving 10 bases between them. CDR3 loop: CASSPLRMNTEAFF. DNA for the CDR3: TGTGCCAGCAGTCCCCTACGAATGAACACTGAAGCTTTCTTT.

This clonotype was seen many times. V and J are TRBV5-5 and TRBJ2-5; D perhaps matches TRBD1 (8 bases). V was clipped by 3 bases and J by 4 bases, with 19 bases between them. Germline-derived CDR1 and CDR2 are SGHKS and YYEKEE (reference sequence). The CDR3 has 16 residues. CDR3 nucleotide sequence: TGTGCCAGCAGCTGGGCAGGGGGCACGGGAGGAGAGACCCAGTACTTC. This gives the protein CASSWAGGTGGETQYF.

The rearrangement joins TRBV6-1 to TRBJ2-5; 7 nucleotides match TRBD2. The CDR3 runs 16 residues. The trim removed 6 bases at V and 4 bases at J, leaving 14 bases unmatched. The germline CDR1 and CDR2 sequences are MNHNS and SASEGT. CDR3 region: CASRSFLAAYRETQYF. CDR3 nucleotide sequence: TGTGCCAGCAGGTCCTTCCTAGCGGCGTACCGAGAGACCCAGTACTTC.

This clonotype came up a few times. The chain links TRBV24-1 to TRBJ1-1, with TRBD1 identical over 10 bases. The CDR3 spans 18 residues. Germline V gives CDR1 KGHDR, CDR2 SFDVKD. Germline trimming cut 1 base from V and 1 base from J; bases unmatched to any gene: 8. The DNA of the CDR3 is TGTGCCACCAGTGATTTAGGGACAGGGGAGTACAGGAACACTGAAGCTTTCTTT. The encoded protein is CATSDLGTGEYRNTEAFF.

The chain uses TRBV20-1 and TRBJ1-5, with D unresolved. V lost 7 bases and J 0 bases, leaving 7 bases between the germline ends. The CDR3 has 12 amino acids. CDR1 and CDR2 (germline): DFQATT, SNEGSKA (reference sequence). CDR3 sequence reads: CSGKASNQPQHF. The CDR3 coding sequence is TGCAGTGGAAAGGCTAGCAATCAGCCCCAGCATTTT.

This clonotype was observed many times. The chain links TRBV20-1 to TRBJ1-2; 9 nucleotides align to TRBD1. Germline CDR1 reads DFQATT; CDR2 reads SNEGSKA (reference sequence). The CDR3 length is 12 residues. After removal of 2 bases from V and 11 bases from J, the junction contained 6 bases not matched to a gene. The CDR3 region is CSARQGQGRYTF. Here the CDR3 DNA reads TGCAGTGCTAGACAGGGACAGGGAAGGTACACCTTC.

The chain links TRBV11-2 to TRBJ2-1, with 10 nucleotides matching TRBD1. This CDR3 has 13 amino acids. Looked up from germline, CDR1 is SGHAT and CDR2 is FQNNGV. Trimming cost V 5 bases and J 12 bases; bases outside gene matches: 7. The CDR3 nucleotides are TGTGCCAGCAGCCCCGCCCGGGACAGGGGGCAGTTCTTC. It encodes CASSPARDRGQFF.

This CDR3 reads CSARGWGTYNEQFF. CDR3 DNA sequence: TGCAGTGCTAGAGGATGGGGGACCTACAATGAGCAGTTCTTC. The J gene is TRBJ2-1, the V gene TRBV20-1; either TRBD1 or TRBD2 may fit D (5 bases each). This CDR3 is 14 amino acids long. Trimming pared 1 base from V and 2 bases from J, leaving 9 bases between. Germline V lookup: CDR1 DFQATT, CDR2 SNEGSKA (reference sequence).

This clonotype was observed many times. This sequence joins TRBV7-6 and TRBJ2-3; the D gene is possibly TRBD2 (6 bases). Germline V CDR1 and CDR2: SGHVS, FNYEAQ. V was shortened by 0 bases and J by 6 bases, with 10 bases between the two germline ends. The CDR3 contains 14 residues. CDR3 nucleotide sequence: TGTGCCAGCAGCTTAGCCCCGGAGGGGGATACGCAGTATTTT. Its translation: CASSLAPEGDTQYF.